This T cell receptor beta chain was retrieved from a study of blood T cell repertoires in COVID-19. Study-wide background: COVID-19 samples from acute and convalescent phases originated in the United States, Italy and Spain. Sample material is recorded as cDNA or gDNA derived from T cells, B-cell-depleted T cells, or PBMCs.

Authors' processing steps: By means of reference gene primer amplification, nucleated cell counts were estimated. Assay: immunoSEQ multiplex PCR; the TCRdb copy retains only in-frame clones and omits some. V and J calls plus clone size are reproduced from that table; the DNA served to infer D and trimming. The table has around 450,000 clones, 90% seen once. The recovered donors of Cohort 3 showed two negative PCRs, clearance, or symptom resolution. The CDR3 runs to 15 residues. Trimming cost V 3 bases and J 1 base, with 11 bases left between them. Germline V lookup: CDR1 MGHRA, CDR2 YSYEKL. The sequenced sample consisted of PBMCs or T cells enriched from blood (not recorded which). The source of this sequence is a man aged 18 to 35 who had recovered from COVID-19. The chain links TRBV4-1 to TRBJ2-3, with unresolved D. This chain's CDR3 is CASSQLGLRTDTQYF. DNA for the CDR3: TGCGCCAGCAGCCAGCTAGGTTTACGCACAGATACGCAGTATTTT.